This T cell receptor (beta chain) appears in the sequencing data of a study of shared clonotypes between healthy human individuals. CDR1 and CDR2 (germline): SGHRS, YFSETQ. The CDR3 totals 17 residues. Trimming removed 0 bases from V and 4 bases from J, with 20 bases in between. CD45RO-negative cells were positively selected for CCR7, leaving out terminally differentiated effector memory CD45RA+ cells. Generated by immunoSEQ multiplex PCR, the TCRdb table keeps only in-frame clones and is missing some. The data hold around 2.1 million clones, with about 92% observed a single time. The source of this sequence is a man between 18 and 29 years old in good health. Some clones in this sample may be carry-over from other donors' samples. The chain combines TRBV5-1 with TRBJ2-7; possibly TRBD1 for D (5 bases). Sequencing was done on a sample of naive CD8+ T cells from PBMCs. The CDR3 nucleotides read TGCGCCAGCAGCTTGGGTTGGGGCAATCGGTTTTCTTACGAGCAGTACTTC. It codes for CASSLGWGNRFSYEQYF.